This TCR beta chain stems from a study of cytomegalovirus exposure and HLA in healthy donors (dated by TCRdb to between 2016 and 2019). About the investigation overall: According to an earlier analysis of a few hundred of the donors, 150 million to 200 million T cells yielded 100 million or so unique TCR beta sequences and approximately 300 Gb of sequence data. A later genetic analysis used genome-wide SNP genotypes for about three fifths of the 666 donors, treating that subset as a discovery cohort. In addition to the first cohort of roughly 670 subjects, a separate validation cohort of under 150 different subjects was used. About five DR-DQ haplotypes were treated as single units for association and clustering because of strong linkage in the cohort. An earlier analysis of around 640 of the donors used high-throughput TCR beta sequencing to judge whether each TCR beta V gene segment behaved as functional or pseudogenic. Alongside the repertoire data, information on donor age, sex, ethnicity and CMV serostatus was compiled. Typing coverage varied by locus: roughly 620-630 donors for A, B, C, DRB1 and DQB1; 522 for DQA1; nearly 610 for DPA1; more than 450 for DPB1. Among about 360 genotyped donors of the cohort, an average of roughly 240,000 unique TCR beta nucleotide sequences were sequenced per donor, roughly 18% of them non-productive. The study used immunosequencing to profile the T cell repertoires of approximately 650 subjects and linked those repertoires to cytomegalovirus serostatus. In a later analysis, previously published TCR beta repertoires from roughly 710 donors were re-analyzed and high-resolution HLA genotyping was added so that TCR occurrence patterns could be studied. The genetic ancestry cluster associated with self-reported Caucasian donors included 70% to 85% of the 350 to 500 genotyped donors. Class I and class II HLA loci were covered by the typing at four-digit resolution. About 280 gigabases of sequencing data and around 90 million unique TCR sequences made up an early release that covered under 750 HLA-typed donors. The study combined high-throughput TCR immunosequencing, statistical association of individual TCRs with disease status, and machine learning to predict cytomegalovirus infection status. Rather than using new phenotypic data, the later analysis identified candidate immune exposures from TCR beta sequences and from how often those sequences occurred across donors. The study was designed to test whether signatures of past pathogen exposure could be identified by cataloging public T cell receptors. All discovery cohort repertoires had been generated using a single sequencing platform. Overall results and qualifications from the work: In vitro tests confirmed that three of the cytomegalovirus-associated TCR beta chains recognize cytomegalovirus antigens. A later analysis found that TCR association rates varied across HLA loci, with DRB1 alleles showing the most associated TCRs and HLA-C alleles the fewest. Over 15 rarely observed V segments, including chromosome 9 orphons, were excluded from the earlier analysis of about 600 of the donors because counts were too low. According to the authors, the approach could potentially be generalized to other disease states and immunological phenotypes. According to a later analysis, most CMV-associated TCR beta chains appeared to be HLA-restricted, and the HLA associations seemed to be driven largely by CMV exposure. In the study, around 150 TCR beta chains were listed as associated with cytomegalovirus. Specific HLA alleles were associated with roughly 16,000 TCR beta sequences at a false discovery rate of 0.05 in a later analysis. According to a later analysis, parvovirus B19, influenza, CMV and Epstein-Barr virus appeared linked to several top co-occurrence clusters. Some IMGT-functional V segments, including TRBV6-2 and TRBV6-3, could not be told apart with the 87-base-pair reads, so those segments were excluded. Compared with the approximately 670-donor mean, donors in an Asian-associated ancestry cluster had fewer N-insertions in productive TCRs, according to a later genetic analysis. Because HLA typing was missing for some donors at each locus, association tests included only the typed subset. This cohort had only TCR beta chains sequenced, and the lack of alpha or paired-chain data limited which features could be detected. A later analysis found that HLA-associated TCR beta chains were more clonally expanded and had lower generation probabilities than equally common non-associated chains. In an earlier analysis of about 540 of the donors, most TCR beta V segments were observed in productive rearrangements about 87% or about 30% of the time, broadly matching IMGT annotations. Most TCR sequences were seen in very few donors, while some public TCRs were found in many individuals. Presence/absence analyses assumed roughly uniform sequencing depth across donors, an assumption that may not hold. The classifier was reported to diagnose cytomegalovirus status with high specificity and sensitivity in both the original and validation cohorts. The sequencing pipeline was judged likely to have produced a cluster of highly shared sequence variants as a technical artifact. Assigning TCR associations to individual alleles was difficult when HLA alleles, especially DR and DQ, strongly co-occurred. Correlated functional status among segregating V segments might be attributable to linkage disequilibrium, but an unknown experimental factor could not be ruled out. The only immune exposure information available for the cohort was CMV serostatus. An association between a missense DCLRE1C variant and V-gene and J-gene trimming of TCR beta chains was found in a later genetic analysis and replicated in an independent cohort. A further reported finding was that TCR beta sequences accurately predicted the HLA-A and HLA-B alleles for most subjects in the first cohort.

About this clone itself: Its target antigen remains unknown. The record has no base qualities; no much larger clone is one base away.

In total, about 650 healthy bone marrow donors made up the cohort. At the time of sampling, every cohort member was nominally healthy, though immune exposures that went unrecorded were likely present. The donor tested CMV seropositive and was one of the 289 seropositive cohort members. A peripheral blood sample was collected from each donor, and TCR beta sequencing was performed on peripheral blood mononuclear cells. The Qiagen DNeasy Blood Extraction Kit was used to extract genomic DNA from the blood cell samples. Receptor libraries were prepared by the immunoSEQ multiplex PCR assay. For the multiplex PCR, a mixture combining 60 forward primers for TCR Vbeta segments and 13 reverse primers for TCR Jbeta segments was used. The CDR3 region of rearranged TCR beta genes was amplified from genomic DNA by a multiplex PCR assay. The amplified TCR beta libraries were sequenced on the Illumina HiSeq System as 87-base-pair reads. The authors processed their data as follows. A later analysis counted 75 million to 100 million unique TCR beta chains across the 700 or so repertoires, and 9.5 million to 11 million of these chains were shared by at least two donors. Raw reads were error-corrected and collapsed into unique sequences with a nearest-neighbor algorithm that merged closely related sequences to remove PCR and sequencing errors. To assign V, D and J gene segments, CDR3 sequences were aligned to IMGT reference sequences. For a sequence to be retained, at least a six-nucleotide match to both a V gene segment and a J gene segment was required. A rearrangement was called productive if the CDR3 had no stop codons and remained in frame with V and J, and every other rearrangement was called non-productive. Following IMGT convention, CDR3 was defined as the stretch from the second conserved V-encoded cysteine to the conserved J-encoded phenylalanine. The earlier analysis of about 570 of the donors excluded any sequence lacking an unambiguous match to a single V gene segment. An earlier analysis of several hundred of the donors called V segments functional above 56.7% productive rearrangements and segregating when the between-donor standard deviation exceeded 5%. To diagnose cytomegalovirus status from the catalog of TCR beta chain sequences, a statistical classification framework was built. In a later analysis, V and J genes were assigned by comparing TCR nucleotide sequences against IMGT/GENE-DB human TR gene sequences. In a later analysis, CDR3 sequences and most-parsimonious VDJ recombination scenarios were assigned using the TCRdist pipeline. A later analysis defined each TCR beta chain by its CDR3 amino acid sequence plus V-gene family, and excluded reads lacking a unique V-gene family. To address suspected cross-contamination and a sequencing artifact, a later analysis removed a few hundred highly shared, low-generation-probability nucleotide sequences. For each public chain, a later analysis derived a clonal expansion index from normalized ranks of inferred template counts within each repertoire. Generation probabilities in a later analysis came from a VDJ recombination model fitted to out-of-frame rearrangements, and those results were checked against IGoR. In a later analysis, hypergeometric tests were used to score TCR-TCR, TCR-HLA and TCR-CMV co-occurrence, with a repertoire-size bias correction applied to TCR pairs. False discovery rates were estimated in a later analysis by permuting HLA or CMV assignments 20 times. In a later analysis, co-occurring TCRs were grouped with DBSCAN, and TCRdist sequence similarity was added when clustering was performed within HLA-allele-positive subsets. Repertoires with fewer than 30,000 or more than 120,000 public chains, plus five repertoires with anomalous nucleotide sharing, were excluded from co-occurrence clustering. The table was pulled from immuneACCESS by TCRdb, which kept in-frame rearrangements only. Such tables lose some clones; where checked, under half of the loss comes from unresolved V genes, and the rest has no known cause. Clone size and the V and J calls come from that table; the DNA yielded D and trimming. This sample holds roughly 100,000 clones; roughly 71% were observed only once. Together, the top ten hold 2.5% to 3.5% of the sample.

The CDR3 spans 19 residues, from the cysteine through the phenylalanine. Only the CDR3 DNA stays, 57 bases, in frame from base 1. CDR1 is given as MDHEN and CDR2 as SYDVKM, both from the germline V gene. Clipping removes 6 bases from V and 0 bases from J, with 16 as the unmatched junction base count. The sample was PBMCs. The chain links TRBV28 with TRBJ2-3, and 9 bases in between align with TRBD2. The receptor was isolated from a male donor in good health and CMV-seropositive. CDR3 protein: CASSPRRASGALSTDTQYF. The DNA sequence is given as TGTGCCAGCAGCCCCCGCCGAGCTAGCGGGGCCCTTAGCACAGATACGCAGTATTTT.